The rows below give T cell receptor beta chains drawn from one sample of a study of OX40 agonist ivuxolimab in advanced cancers. Sequencing used immunoSEQ multiplex PCR; TCRdb keeps in-frame clones, though not all of them. This sample has roughly 39,000 clones, with 70% to 90% found just once. This material consisted of CD4+ or CD8+ T cells sorted from blood, taken in a trial of the OX40 agonist ivuxolimab. The receptors here all came from an adult with an advanced solid tumor such as melanoma, head and neck, liver or kidney cancer. Each CDR3 is given with its conserved first and last residue. The D gene is left open where the match is weak. Size values are once, few and many counts, or a class for expanded clones, and some rows have none.

D gene	V gene	clone size	J gene	CDR3 DNA	CDR3 protein
TRBD1	TRBV5-8	-	TRBJ1-2	TGTGCCAGCAGCTTGGTAGGGGGCGCAGATGGCTACACCTTC	CASSLVGGADGYTF
TRBD2	TRBV11-1	-	TRBJ2-7	TGTGCCAGCAGAAGAAGTCGACTAGCGGGAGTCGAGCAGTACTTC	CASRRSRLAGVEQYF
TRBD1	TRBV5-1	-	TRBJ2-1	TGCGCCAGCAAACCGGGACAGTACAATGAGCAGTTCTTC	CASKPGQYNEQFF
-	TRBV2	once	TRBJ2-5	TGTGCCAGCAGTGAATCGTGGGACATCTCAGGGGAGACCCAGTACTTC	CASSESWDISGETQYF
-	TRBV28	-	TRBJ1-2	TGTGCCAGCAGGGGATTCAACTATGGCTACACCTTC	CASRGFNYGYTF
-	TRBV18	once	TRBJ2-1	TGTGCCAGCTCACCACCGAAGGGGACGATTTACAATGAGCAGTTCTTC	CASSPPKGTIYNEQFF
TRBD2	TRBV6-4	-	TRBJ2-3	TGTGCCAGCAGTGACTCTAGCGGGAGGGGCACAGATACGCAGTATTTT	CASSDSSGRGTDTQYF
-	TRBV21-1	once	TRBJ2-5	TGTGCCAGCAGCAAACAGGGCCTCTTCTGGGAGCAGTACTTC	CASSKQGLFWEQYF
-	TRBV19	-	TRBJ1-2	TGTGCCAGTAGTGGCAGAACGAATGGCTACACCTTC	CASSGRTNGYTF
-	TRBV5-1	once	TRBJ1-1	TGCGCCAGCAGCCTGCTCATGGGTGAAGCTTTCTTT	CASSLLMGEAFF
-	TRBV5-1	-	TRBJ1-3	TGCGCCAGCAGCCCGGGGGGATACGGAAACACCATATATTTT	CASSPGGYGNTIYF
-	TRBV5-1	-	TRBJ2-6	TGCGCCAGCAGCTTGGCCTTCAGGGAGGCTGGGGCCAACGTCCTGACTTTC	CASSLAFREAGANVLTF
-	TRBV18	-	TRBJ2-7	TGTGCCAGCTCACCACCTGGGCTATCAGAATACGAGCAGTACTTC	CASSPPGLSEYEQYF
-	TRBV30	-	TRBJ1-5	TGTGCCTGGAGTGGGGGGGGCCGGCAGCCCCAGCATTTT	CAWSGGGRQPQHF
-	TRBV4-1	-	TRBJ2-1	TGCGCCAGCAGCCAAGAAGGGGGAGGGGGGGCAATGAAGCAGTTCTTC	CASSQEGGGGAMKQFF
TRBD1	TRBV6-6	-	TRBJ1-3	TGTGCCAGCAGTACCAGGACAGGGAGTTCCGGAAACACCATATATTTT	CASSTRTGSSGNTIYF
-	TRBV5-8	-	TRBJ1-2	TGTGCCAGCAGCCCCATTCAGACTAACTATGGCTACACCTTC	CASSPIQTNYGYTF
-	TRBV19	-	TRBJ2-3	TGTGCCAGTACCACTGACAGGAATACAGATACGCAGTATTTT	CASTTDRNTDTQYF
TRBD1	TRBV27	-	TRBJ2-1	TGTGCCAGCAGTTCCCCGGGACAGGGGCCCCCTTACAATGAGCAGTTCTTC	CASSSPGQGPPYNEQFF
TRBD1	TRBV28	-	TRBJ1-1	TGTGCCAGCAGCCAGACAGGGTCCCCCACTGAAGCTTTCTTT	CASSQTGSPTEAFF
-	TRBV21-1	-	TRBJ2-2	TGTGCCAGCAGCACGACAGCACGGACTAGCGGGAGGACGAACACCGGGGAGCTGTTTTTT	CASSTTARTSGRTNTGELFF
-	TRBV2	-	TRBJ1-5	TGTGCCAGCAGGGATACAGGGAATCAGCCCCAGCATTTT	CASRDTGNQPQHF
TRBD2	TRBV14	-	TRBJ2-3	TGTGCCAGCAGCCCTTGGACTAGCTCCACAGATACGCAGTATTTT	CASSPWTSSTDTQYF
TRBD2	TRBV7-2	-	TRBJ2-1	TGTGCCAGCAGCTTAGGATGGGGGGGCAATGAGCAGTTCTTC	CASSLGWGGNEQFF
TRBD2	TRBV11-2	-	TRBJ2-1	TGTGCCAGCAGCCCAACCTTGACTAGCGGGAGTGATGAGCAGTTCTTC	CASSPTLTSGSDEQFF
-	TRBV29-1	-	TRBJ1-4	TGCAGCGCCTGTGCAGGGCCGGGTGAAAAACTGTTTTTT	CSACAGPGEKLFF
TRBD1	TRBV19	few	TRBJ1-4	TGTGCCAGTAGTACCGGGACAGGGTATACGGCTAATGAAAAACTGTTTTTT	CASSTGTGYTANEKLFF
TRBD1	TRBV5-1	-	TRBJ2-7	TGCGCCAGCAGCCCGGGGGGGACAGGGGGCTACGAGCAGTACTTC	CASSPGGTGGYEQYF
-	TRBV25-1	-	TRBJ1-3	TGTGCCAGCATGTCGTCCCTTGGAAACACCATATATTTT	CASMSSLGNTIYF
TRBD1	TRBV28	once	TRBJ1-2	TGTGCCAGCAGGCCGAGCGGGACAGCCTATGGCTACACCTTC	CASRPSGTAYGYTF
-	TRBV28	-	TRBJ2-2	TGTGCCAGCAGAACGAACACCGGGGAGCTGTTTTTT	CASRTNTGELFF
TRBD1	TRBV30	-	TRBJ2-7	TGTGCCTGGAGGCAGGGACAGGGGGACTACGAGCAGTACTTC	CAWRQGQGDYEQYF
-	TRBV6-5	-	TRBJ1-5	TGTGCCAGCAGCCTCTCAGGTTGGAGTCAGCCCCAGCATTTT	CASSLSGWSQPQHF
-	TRBV28	-	TRBJ1-3	TGTGCCAGCAGTTTGACTGGAAACACCATATATTTT	CASSLTGNTIYF
TRBD1	TRBV29-1	-	TRBJ1-1	TGCAGCGCCCGACAGGGTTACACTGAAGCTTTCTTT	CSARQGYTEAFF
-	TRBV7-6	-	TRBJ2-3	TGTGCCAGCAGCTCACTCGGTCCAGGCACAGATACGCAGTATTTT	CASSSLGPGTDTQYF
-	TRBV9	-	TRBJ2-7	TGTGCCAGCAGCGTAGCCGGGGGGCGCGGCGAGCAGTACTTC	CASSVAGGRGEQYF
-	TRBV19	-	TRBJ2-6	TGTGCCAGTAGTATCAAGACAGCTGGGGCCAACGTCCTGACTTTC	CASSIKTAGANVLTF
TRBD2	TRBV15	-	TRBJ2-3	TGTGCCACCAGCACTTCCCCGGCGGCACTAGCGGGACACATCACCAGCACAGATACGCAGTATTTT	CATSTSPAALAGHITSTDTQYF
-	TRBV7-8	-	TRBJ1-1	TGTGCCAGCAGCTTGGGGGTGTGGACTGAAGCTTTCTTT	CASSLGVWTEAFF